This record looks at one T cell receptor (beta chain) sequence and its context. Its antigen is unknown. Other nucleotide sequences from this sample produce the same CDR3. The record originates from a study of T cell responses to AZD1222 COVID-19 vaccine. The study's findings and limits: Reportedly, nearly half of unique spike TCRs recognized epitopes outside B.1.351/B.1.1.7 mutations. Clonal diversity may have been underestimated in mostly white British donors.

Profiling relied on immunoSEQ multiplex PCR, and the TCRdb table lists in-frame clones only, not all of them. The sample shows tens of thousands of clones, 70% to 90% of them seen only once. CDR1 and CDR2 from the germline V gene are LNHDA and SQIVND (reference sequence). The CDR3 has 14 amino acids. V was shortened by 4 bases and J by 0 bases, with 7 bases between the two germline ends. The sequences come from peripheral blood, collected 28 days after the second AZD1222 dose. This TCR was recovered from an adult who received the AZD1222 COVID-19 vaccine. The rearrangement joins TRBV19 to TRBJ1-3; D ambiguous. The CDR3 DNA sequence: TGTGCCAGTAGTACTGGAAGCTCTGGAAACACCATATATTTT. Translating it yields CASSTGSSGNTIYF.